These 18 T cell receptor beta chains came from one sample sequenced in a study of regulatory T cells in long-lasting Graves disease. Time point indicated: persistent/refractory GD, antithyroid drugs over 5 years with positive TRAb. With RNA extracted from PBMCs as input, the TCR library was made. According to the study, TCR beta libraries were built with iRepertoire HTBI primers and CDR3-region Arm-PCR. TCRdb analysed the multiplex PCR reads with MiXCR anew, one entry per CDR3 protein. The profile covers about 470,000 distinct CDR3 sequences, with less than 25% appearing a single time and 6.5% to 10% taken by the ten largest. The material sequenced was peripheral blood mononuclear cells (PBMCs), taken when the disease was refractory, from a patient treated with antithyroid drugs. Receptors were obtained from a female donor with Graves disease.

This clonotype has a handful of counts. The rearrangement links TRBV19 to TRBJ2-6; D call uncertain. V was trimmed by 6 bases and J by 0 bases, leaving 3 bases between them. CDR1 is LNHDA and CDR2 is SQIVND in the germline V gene (reference sequence). The CDR3 is 13 amino acids. CDR3 in DNA: TGTGCCAGTAGGAACTCTGGGGCCAACGTCCTGACTTTC. Residues: CASRNSGANVLTF. Full variable domain (rest looked up from reference TRBV19 and TRBJ2-6): DGGITQSPKYLFRKEGQNVTLSCEQNLNHDAMYWYRQDPGQGLRLIYYSQIVNDFQKGDIAEGYSVSREKKESFPLTVTSAQKNPTAFYLCASRNSGANVLTFGAGSRLTVL.

At least ten counts were recorded for this clonotype. This rearrangement joins TRBV27 to TRBJ2-2, with 9 positions matching TRBD1. The trim removed 5 bases at V and 4 bases at J, leaving 8 bases unmatched. Germline lookup yields CDR1 MNHEY and CDR2 SMNVEV (reference sequence). CDR3 length: 16 residues. In DNA form, the CDR3 reads TGTGCCAGCAGTCCCCGGGACAGGGTAGTCACCGGGGAGCTGTTTTTT. Its protein product is CASSPRDRVVTGELFF.

In this sample, this clonotype turned up many times. The gene calls are TRBV27 and TRBJ2-5; 7 bases are a match to TRBD2. V was pared by 5 bases and J by 5 bases, with 17 bases of the junction left unmatched. In germline, CDR1 is MNHEY, CDR2 SMNVEV (reference sequence). The length of the CDR3 is 17 residues. The CDR3 DNA follows: TGTGCCAGCAGTCCCCCTCGGGCAAGCGGGATGACGGAGACCCAGTACTTC. It translates to CASSPPRASGMTETQYF.

The chain joins TRBV5-1 to TRBJ2-5; the D gene is possibly TRBD2 (6 bases). The CDR3 spans 14 residues. CDR1 and CDR2 from the germline V gene are SGHRS and YFSETQ. V lost 4 bases and J lost 5, with 15 bases in between. The CDR3 region has the DNA TGCGCCAGCAGCCGCTGGGGAGGCGACGAGACCCAGTACTTC. Amino acids: CASSRWGGDETQYF. Drawing the rest from reference TRBV5-1 and TRBJ2-5, the complete variable domain is KAGVTQTPRYLIKTRGQQVTLSCSPISGHRSVSWYQQTPGQGLQFLFEYFSETQRNKGNFPGRFSGRQFSNSRSEMNVSTLELGDSALYLCASSRWGGDETQYFGPGTRLLVL.

Concerning this clonotype itself: A much larger clone differs by one base, so this may be a read error. The rearrangement uses TRBV11-2 and TRBJ1-1; D uncertain. The CDR3 has 14 amino acids. CDR1 and CDR2 (germline): SGHAT, FQNNGV. V was shortened by 0 bases and J by 3 bases, with 8 bases between the two germline ends. CDR3 DNA: TGTGCCAGCAGCTTAGACCGCCGTCACACTGAAGCTTTCTTT. Protein: CASSLDRRHTEAFF. Variable domain in full (rest from reference TRBV11-2 and TRBJ1-1): EAGVAQSPRYKIIEKRQSVAFWCNPISGHATLYWYQQILGQGPKLLIQFQNNGVVDDSQLPKDRFSAERLKGVDSTLKIQPAKLEDSAVYLCASSLDRRHTEAFFGQGTRLTVV.

In this sample, this clonotype turned up a few times. The CDR3 protein is CSADLWTNTEAFF. The DNA for the CDR3 is TGCAGTGCTGACCTCTGGACGAACACTGAAGCTTTCTTT. The V and J genes are TRBV20-1 and TRBJ1-1, with D uncertain. Germline values: CDR1 DFQATT, CDR2 SNEGSKA (reference sequence). The CDR3 covers 13 residues. Trimming cost V 5 bases and J 1 base, with 11 bases left between them.

This sequence joins TRBV27 and TRBJ2-4; no firm D call. The CDR3 consists of 16 residues. V was trimmed by 5 bases and J by 0 bases, leaving 14 bases between them. Germline V gene sequence: CDR1 MNHEY, CDR2 SMNVEV (reference sequence). The CDR3 protein is CASSGTASLAKNIQYF. CDR3 DNA sequence: TGTGCCAGCAGTGGAACAGCCTCACTAGCCAAAAACATTCAGTACTTC.

This clonotype occurred many times. V and J are TRBV28 and TRBJ2-7; tentative D call: TRBD1 (6 bases). The CDR3 is 14 amino acids. Germline CDR1 reads MDHEN; CDR2 reads SYDVKM. Trimming took 6 bases from V and 7 from J, leaving 19 bases between them. CDR3 sequence (DNA): TGTGCCAGCAGACTCGGACAGATCGGTACGGAGCAGTACTTC. Translating gives CASRLGQIGTEQYF.

This clonotype has a count of ten or more. The chain carries TRBV5-5 and TRBJ2-7; a weak D match, TRBD2 (5 bases). The CDR3 loop spans 15 amino acids. The germline gives CDR1 SGHKS, CDR2 YYEKEE (reference sequence). The ends were cut back, 4 bases at V and 2 bases at J, with 16 bases in the middle. The CDR3: CASSQWSGSAYEQYF. The CDR3 coding sequence is TGTGCCAGCAGCCAATGGTCGGGGTCAGCCTACGAGCAGTACTTC.

The V call is TRBV5-1, the J call TRBJ2-3; TRBD2 agrees at 9 bases. CDR3 size: 16 residues. Germline V gene data show CDR1 as SGHRS and CDR2 as YFSETQ. With V trimmed by 2 bases and J by 2 bases, 6 bases remained unmatched. Here the CDR3 DNA reads TGCGCCAGCAGCTTATCTCTAGCGGGACTCACAGATACGCAGTATTTT. This encodes CASSLSLAGLTDTQYF.

This clonotype was found once. This rearrangement joins TRBV14 to TRBJ2-5, with D tentatively TRBD1 (6 bases). The CDR3 length is 15 residues. Germline-derived CDR1 and CDR2 are SGHDN and FVKESK. V gave up 6 bases and J gave up 1 base, with 15 bases separating them. CDR3 sequence: CASSNQGLFQETQYF. Here the CDR3 DNA reads TGTGCCAGCAGTAATCAGGGGTTGTTCCAAGAGACCCAGTACTTC.

The rearrangement uses TRBV7-3 and TRBJ1-1, with TRBD1 matching over 11 bases. This CDR3 is 18 amino acids long. Germline CDR1 and CDR2: SGHTA and FQGTGA. The junction had 17 bases not matched to a gene; V was cut back by 4 bases and J by 7 bases. The CDR3 reads CASSYDPGTGGFRGEAFF. In DNA, the CDR3 is TGTGCCAGCAGCTATGACCCCGGGACAGGGGGTTTTAGGGGTGAAGCTTTCTTT.

The chain is built from TRBV5-1 and TRBJ1-1, with TRBD1 matching 11 bases. V was pared by 3 bases and J by 1 base, with 8 bases of the junction left unmatched. This CDR3 is 17 amino acids long. Germline loops: CDR1 SGHRS, CDR2 YFSETQ. The CDR3 DNA reads TGCGCCAGCAGCTCCTGGACAGGGGGCGCGGGGAACACTGAAGCTTTCTTT. It translates to CASSSWTGGAGNTEAFF.

This clonotype has just a few counts. A much larger clone differs by one base, so this may be a read error. The chain links TRBV12-3 or TRBV12-4 to TRBJ1-1; D ambiguous. CDR3 length: 13 amino acids. Deletions cut 3 bases from V and 1 base from J, with 6 bases between. The CDR3 region is CASSFMENTEAFF. The CDR3 nucleotides read TGTGCCAGCAGTTTCATGGAGAACACTGAAGCTTTCTTT.

This clonotype occurred a few times. The gene calls are TRBV3-1 and TRBJ2-7, with 12 bases identical to TRBD1. The germline CDR1 and CDR2 sequences are LGHDT and YNNKEL (reference sequence). The CDR3 is made up of 17 amino acids. Unmatched junction bases numbered 7, after V lost 0 bases and J lost 4 bases. The CDR3 here is CASSQEEGGQGAYEQYF. CDR3 coding DNA: TGTGCCAGCAGCCAAGAGGAGGGGGGACAGGGGGCATACGAGCAGTACTTC.

This clonotype was found many times. This chain connects TRBV28 to TRBJ1-1; D is unresolved. CDR1 is MDHEN and CDR2 is SYDVKM in the germline V gene. The CDR3 runs 12 residues. The CDR3 reads CGSGPVSTEAFF. The CDR3 nucleotides are TGTGGGTCGGGCCCCGTTAGCACTGAAGCTTTCTTT.

V usage is TRBV6-1 and J usage is TRBJ2-2; D remains ambiguous. Germline V gene data show CDR1 as MNHNS and CDR2 as SASEGT. CDR3 length: 15 residues. V lost 8 bases and J lost 4, with 17 bases in between. CDR3 DNA: TGTGCCAGCCATGCTGGGGATGACTCCACCGGGGAGCTGTTTTTT. The encoded protein is CASHAGDDSTGELFF.

This clonotype occurred a few times. The chain employs TRBV5-1 and TRBJ2-1; D possibly corresponds to TRBD1 (5 bases). The V end was cut by 0 bases, the J end by 2 bases, with 6 bases between. CDR1 is SGHRS and CDR2 is YFSETQ in the germline V gene. The CDR3 is 14 residues long. The CDR3, as DNA: TGCGCCAGCAGCTTGGGGACAACCTACAATGAGCAGTTCTTC. Encoded protein: CASSLGTTYNEQFF. The variable domain in full, completed from reference TRBV5-1 and TRBJ2-1, reads KAGVTQTPRYLIKTRGQQVTLSCSPISGHRSVSWYQQTPGQGLQFLFEYFSETQRNKGNFPGRFSGRQFSNSRSEMNVSTLELGDSALYLCASSLGTTYNEQFFGPGTRLTVL.